These 19 T cell receptor beta chains originate from one sample sequenced in a study of T-cell memory formation after mild COVID-19 (dated by TCRdb to the early 2020s). The receptor library was made with 5' RACE. The reads were generated on an Illumina NovaSeq 6000. In-frame beta chains were kept once TCRdb had trimmed the public reads at Q25 with fastp and called clones with MiXCR. All rows with the same CDR3 protein become a single entry with the most common DNA and genes. The sample table contains hundreds of thousands of distinct CDR3 sequences; only one count was recorded for around 17% of them. The biggest ten clones account for 20% to 25% of the sample. The material sequenced was PBMCs or a T cell subset sorted from them (not recorded which). These TCRs come from a young man who had mild COVID-19 (a few samples of this study predate the infection). The sample titles of this study are shuffled in the database, so cell type and time point are left out; the donor was told from shared clones.

This clonotype was recorded a few times. The chain carries TRBV7-2 and TRBJ2-2; 12 bases fit TRBD2. This CDR3 region has 16 residues. CDR1 is SGHTA and CDR2 is FQGNSA in the germline V gene. V was clipped by 2 bases and J by 9 bases; unmatched bases: 7. Here the CDR3 DNA reads TGTGCCAGCAGCTTACAATCTAGCGGGGGGGCCCGGGAGCTGTTTTTT. Translated: CASSLQSSGGARELFF.

In this sample, this clonotype turned up a few times. The chain combines TRBV5-1 with TRBJ1-5; maybe TRBD1 (5 bases). Germline V lookup: CDR1 SGHRS, CDR2 YFSETQ. The CDR3 contains 15 residues. Trimming left V 0 bases short and J 4 bases short, with 11 bases between. Here the CDR3 reads CASSLEGAWNQPQHF. The CDR3 bases are TGCGCCAGCAGCTTGGAAGGGGCATGGAATCAGCCCCAGCATTTT. The full variable domain, completed using reference TRBV5-1 and TRBJ1-5, is KAGVTQTPRYLIKTRGQQVTLSCSPISGHRSVSWYQQTPGQGLQFLFEYFSETQRNKGNFPGRFSGRQFSNSRSEMNVSTLELGDSALYLCASSLEGAWNQPQHFGDGTRLSIL.

At least ten counts were recorded for this clonotype. The chain links TRBV24-1 to TRBJ1-3; D remains unclear. Germline loops: CDR1 KGHDR, CDR2 SFDVKD. CDR3 size: 17 residues. V gave up 9 bases and J gave up 5 bases, with 25 bases separating them. In nucleotides, the CDR3 is TGTGCCACCCCCGGCCGCGTTGCGACGCTCTGGAGAAACACCATATATTTT. Translation gives CATPGRVATLWRNTIYF.

This clonotype was recorded at least ten times. CDR3 bases: TGTGCCAGCAGTGAACAGGGCGGGGAGACCCAGTACTTC. Amino acids: CASSEQGGETQYF. The gene calls are TRBV2 and TRBJ2-5; D is tentatively TRBD1 or TRBD2 (5 bases each). Trimming removed 2 bases from V and 5 bases from J, with 9 bases in between. This CDR3 is 13 amino acids long. Germline V gene data show CDR1 as SNHLY and CDR2 as FYNNEI.

This clonotype appeared a few times. The genes are TRBV5-1 and TRBJ1-1; no definite D call. Trimming stripped 6 bases from V and 6 bases from J, with 18 bases between. This CDR3 region has 14 residues. The germline gives CDR1 SGHRS, CDR2 YFSETQ. The CDR3 sequence: CASTAGVERAEAFF. Here the CDR3 DNA reads TGCGCCAGCACCGCGGGAGTAGAGAGGGCTGAAGCTTTCTTT. Looking up the rest from reference TRBV5-1 and TRBJ1-1 gives the full variable domain: KAGVTQTPRYLIKTRGQQVTLSCSPISGHRSVSWYQQTPGQGLQFLFEYFSETQRNKGNFPGRFSGRQFSNSRSEMNVSTLELGDSALYLCASTAGVERAEAFFGQGTRLTVV.

This clonotype was recorded many times. The J gene is TRBJ2-1, the V gene TRBV6-2 or TRBV6-3; 8 nucleotides match TRBD2. CDR3 length: 15 amino acids. Germline CDR1 is MNHEY and CDR2 is SVGEGT. After removal of 6 bases from V and 10 bases from J, the junction contained 14 bases not matched to a gene. As DNA, the CDR3 is TGTGCCAGCAGCATCGGGGGGGCCCTACAATGGGAGCAGTTCTTC. Protein product: CASSIGGALQWEQFF.

This clonotype was seen more than once but under ten times. This rearrangement joins TRBV7-2 to TRBJ1-1; TRBD1 is a possible D gene (5 bases). The CDR3 has 14 amino acids. The V end was cut by 5 bases, the J end by 1 base, with 11 bases between. Germline CDR1 is SGHTA and CDR2 is FQGNSA. Written as DNA, the CDR3 is TGTGCCAGCAGCCCCAACCAGGGGAACACTGAAGCTTTCTTT. It translates to CASSPNQGNTEAFF.

This sequence joins TRBV6-2 or TRBV6-3 and TRBJ2-4; tentatively, D is TRBD1 (6 bases). The CDR3 spans 15 residues. CDR1 and CDR2 from the germline V gene are MNHEY and SVGEGT. V was cut by 7 bases and J by 4 bases, with 17 bases left in between. CDR3 sequence reads: CASKYGGQGKNIQYF. The CDR3 bases are TGTGCCAGCAAATACGGTGGGCAGGGGAAAAACATTCAGTACTTC.

This clonotype was observed a few times. The genes are TRBV19 and TRBJ1-4; the D is unclear. Germline CDR1 reads LNHDA; CDR2 reads SQIVND (reference sequence). The CDR3 sequence is 11 residues long. Trimming stripped 4 bases from V and 13 bases from J, with 10 bases between. The CDR3 nucleotides read TGTGCCAGTAGTACGGCAGCGGGACTGTTTTTT. Protein sequence: CASSTAAGLFF.

This clonotype has more than one count but fewer than ten. The CDR3 sequence: CASSLTSGRDNEQFF. The CDR3, as DNA: TGTGCCAGCAGCTTAACCTCCGGAAGGGACAATGAGCAGTTCTTC. The V and J genes are TRBV7-3 and TRBJ2-1; D is undetermined. From germline, CDR1 is SGHTA and CDR2 FQGTGA. This CDR3 is 15 amino acids long. Trimming pared 0 bases from V and 5 bases from J, leaving 11 bases between.

The rearrangement uses TRBV7-9 and TRBJ2-3; a weak D match, TRBD2 (6 bases). V was clipped by 5 bases and J by 0 bases, with 12 bases between them. Germline V CDR1 and CDR2: SEHNR, FQNEAQ (reference sequence). The CDR3 extends over 15 amino acids. CDR3 sequence: CASSPRTTSTDTQYF. The CDR3 coding sequence is TGTGCCAGCAGCCCACGGACTACTAGCACAGATACGCAGTATTTT.

This clonotype has only a few counts. V and J are TRBV5-1 and TRBJ2-2, with 7 bases lining up with TRBD1. Germline-derived CDR1 and CDR2 are SGHRS and YFSETQ. This CDR3 region has 17 residues. Losses at the gene ends were 3 bases for V and 4 bases for J; bases not matched to a gene: 12. The CDR3 coding sequence is TGCGCCAGCAGCTCGGAACTCAGGGGGTCGAGCACCGGGGAGCTGTTTTTT. Residues: CASSSELRGSSTGELFF.

This sequence joins TRBV5-1 and TRBJ2-7; a possible D gene is TRBD1 (6 bases). CDR1 is SGHRS and CDR2 is YFSETQ in the germline V gene. The CDR3 spans 16 residues. The V end lost 0 bases, the J end lost 3 bases, and 16 bases lay between the germline ends. The CDR3 DNA follows: TGCGCCAGCAGCTTGGCCCGACAGGTTCCCATCTACGAGCAGTACTTC. It codes for CASSLARQVPIYEQYF.

The chain has TRBV3-1 and TRBJ1-2; D gene unclear. Germline loops: CDR1 LGHDT, CDR2 YNNKEL (reference sequence). Trimming took off 5 bases at V and 2 bases at J, with 3 bases between the two ends. This CDR3 spans 11 amino acids. CDR3 amino acids: CASSYNYGYTF. Here the CDR3 DNA reads TGTGCCAGCAGCTACAACTATGGCTACACCTTC.

This clonotype came up a few times. V is TRBV4-3 and J is TRBJ1-4; 7 nucleotides line up with TRBD1. Germline CDR1 and CDR2: LGHNA and YSLEER. This CDR3 has 14 amino acids. The V gene end was trimmed by 4 bases and the J gene end by 13 bases; junction bases not matched to a gene: 12. CDR3 bases: TGCGCCAGCAGCCCCCTAGGGGGCCGGCAAATACTGTTTTTT. Protein product: CASSPLGGRQILFF.

This clonotype came up a few times. This chain joins TRBV7-6 and TRBJ2-3; TRBD2 agrees at 7 bases. The CDR3 totals 15 residues. Per the germline V gene, CDR1 is SGHVS and CDR2 is FNYEAQ. Trimming cost V 5 bases and J 2 bases; bases outside gene matches: 7. CDR3 in amino acids: CASSPRGRDTDTQYF. CDR3 nucleotides: TGTGCCAGCAGCCCTCGGGGGAGGGACACAGATACGCAGTATTTT. The full variable domain, completed using reference TRBV7-6 and TRBJ2-3, is GAGVSQSPRYKVTKRGQDVALRCDPISGHVSLYWYRQALGQGPEFLTYFNYEAQQDKSGLPNDRFSAERPEGSISTLTIQRTEQRDSAMYRCASSPRGRDTDTQYFGPGTRLTVL.

The rearrangement joins TRBV4-3 to TRBJ2-2; TRBD2 matches at 7 bases. Germline CDR1 and CDR2: LGHNA and YSLEER. After removal of 0 bases from V and 7 bases from J, the junction contained 11 bases not matched to a gene. The CDR3 totals 17 residues. CDR3: CASSQEALATGHGELFF. Written as DNA, the CDR3 is TGCGCCAGCAGCCAAGAGGCACTAGCGACGGGGCACGGGGAGCTGTTTTTT.

The CDR3 loop is CSADGGRDRPASTEAFF. Written as DNA, the CDR3 is TGCAGCGCTGACGGAGGAAGGGACCGTCCGGCAAGTACTGAAGCTTTCTTT. The genes are TRBV29-1 and TRBJ1-1; a possible D gene is TRBD1 (5 bases). The germline V gene has CDR1 SQVTM and CDR2 ANQGSEA. The CDR3 runs to 17 residues. Deletions cut 7 bases from V and 5 bases from J, with 29 bases between.

The chain recombines TRBV5-1 with TRBJ1-1; no definite D call. V lost 0 bases, J lost 5 bases, and 8 bases lay in between. Germline CDR1 and CDR2: SGHRS and YFSETQ. This CDR3 has 13 amino acids. The CDR3: CASSLGAETEAFF. As DNA, the CDR3 is TGCGCCAGCAGCTTGGGGGCAGAGACTGAAGCTTTCTTT.